This T cell receptor (beta chain) was recovered during a study of shared clonotypes between healthy human individuals. At the level of the study: Each donor had three CD4 naive, three CD4 memory, two CD8 naive and one CD8 memory plate. Study-wide findings and caveats: All-four-donor shared clonotypes had higher generation probabilities than non-shared clonotypes did.

The split of CD4+ cells yielded CD45RA+ naive and CD45RA-negative memory subsets. As regards this clone: Its antigen is not identified.

Profiling relied on immunoSEQ multiplex PCR, and the TCRdb table lists in-frame clones only, not all of them. The table has some 2.3 million clones, more than 80% seen once. The CDR3 runs to 22 residues. CDR1 is LNHDA and CDR2 is SQIVND in the germline V gene (reference sequence). Trimming removed 2 bases from V and 5 bases from J, with 33 bases in between. This chain links TRBV19 with TRBJ1-4; no clear D gene. This TCR was sampled from a man aged 18 to 35 in good health. Some clones in this sample may be carry-over from other donors' samples. Input material: naive CD4+ T cells from PBMCs. Subset here: CD45RA+ positively selected. CDR3: CASSIKSGVRGLVSDRNEKLFF. The CDR3 nucleotides are TGTGCCAGTAGTATAAAATCGGGTGTCCGTGGACTTGTTTCGGATAGAAATGAAAAACTGTTTTTT.